The sequence of this TCR beta chain was determined in a study of CXCR3-negative and CXCR3-positive naive CD8 T cells. About the study: The TRB read total, about 130 million, broke down to about 1.5 +/- 0.3 million reads per library. Study-level points and caveats: TRB CDR3s were more hydrophobic in CXCR3-positive than in CXCR3-negative naive cells. Unlike memory cells, which differed, naive CXCR3-negative and CXCR3-positive cells had similar TRBV-TRBJ usage.

With respect to this clonotype: Antigen specificity is unknown.

This CDR3 is 12 amino acids long. Germline V gives CDR1 PRHDT, CDR2 FYEKMQ (reference sequence). Preparation of TRB cDNA libraries relied on 5' RACE carrying UMI labels. From its re-call of the 5' RACE reads, TCRdb lists each CDR3 protein once, without DNA. The sample totals approximately 100,000 distinct CDR3 sequences. The sample comprised naive CXCR3+ CD8+ T cells from blood. Noted subset: CD45RO-CCR7+CD27+CD95- naive CD8+ T cells expressing CXCR3 (TNR3+). The chain combines TRBV13 with TRBJ2-3. The origin of this receptor is a human donor in good health. Some clones in this sample may be carry-over from other donors' samples. The CDR3 sequence is CASSFHTDTQYF.